The rows below give T cell receptor beta chains drawn from one sample of a study of regulatory T cells in long-lasting Graves disease. TCRdb processed the multiplex PCR reads anew with MiXCR; each CDR3 protein has one entry. This table has about 350,000 distinct CDR3 sequences, over 15% appearing once. These data also formed part of another study, on T cells in Graves' hyperthyroidism and ophthalmopathy.

The specimen was peripheral blood mononuclear cells (PBMCs), collected at new diagnosis, from a patient treated with antithyroid drugs. The receptors were gathered from a man aged 35-49 years with Graves disease. Both conserved end residues are part of each CDR3. The D gene is left open where the match is weak. Clone sizes are given selectively: once, few, many, or a class where the clone is expanded.

>NA|TRBD1|TRBV20-1|TRBJ1-5
CSARTGVRNQPQHF
TGCAGTGCTAGGACAGGGGTACGGAATCAGCCCCAGCATTTT
>many|NA|TRBV13|TRBJ2-7
CASSSSRGLSEQYF
TGTGCCAGCAGCTCCTCACGGGGGCTGTCCGAGCAGTACTTC
>many|NA|TRBV7-8|TRBJ2-3
CASSFQGGGDTQYF
TGTGCCAGCAGCTTCCAGGGGGGAGGGGATACGCAGTATTTT
>NA|TRBD2|TRBV4-1|TRBJ2-1
CASSQRTSGEYNEQFF
TGCGCCAGCAGCCAGAGGACTAGCGGGGAGTACAATGAGCAGTTCTTC
>NA|TRBD1|TRBV6-2/TRBV6-3|TRBJ1-2
CANRGDRKGNYGYTF
TGTGCCAACCGAGGGGACAGAAAGGGGAACTATGGCTACACCTTC
>many|NA|TRBV5-1|TRBJ2-2
CASSLGAGTRGAGELFF
TGCGCCAGCAGCTTGGGTGCGGGGACGAGGGGAGCCGGGGAGCTGTTTTTT
>many|NA|TRBV3-1|TRBJ1-4
CASSQGWLRVEKLFF
TGTGCCAGCAGCCAAGGCTGGTTGCGGGTGGAAAAACTGTTTTTT
>many|TRBD2|TRBV28|TRBJ2-1
CASSQPLAGATNNEQFF
TGTGCCAGCAGTCAACCCCTAGCGGGGGCGACCAACAATGAGCAGTTCTTC
>NA|NA|TRBV24-1|TRBJ2-1
CATSSRTRTFRSYNEQFF
TGTGCCACCAGTTCCCGAACGAGGACATTCCGCTCCTACAATGAGCAGTTCTTC
>many|TRBD2|TRBV2|TRBJ2-1
CASSEIAGGYNEQFF
TGTGCCAGCAGTGAGATAGCGGGGGGCTACAATGAGCAGTTCTTC
>many|NA|TRBV15|TRBJ2-7
CATSRDLGYEQYF
TGTGCCACCAGCAGAGATTTAGGGTACGAGCAGTACTTC
>NA|NA|TRBV2|TRBJ1-6
CASAGPSSYNSPLHF
TGTGCCAGCGCAGGGCCAAGCTCCTATAATTCACCCCTCCACTTT
>many|NA|TRBV29-1|TRBJ2-1
CSATGPWENEQFF
TGCAGCGCTACAGGGCCGTGGGAGAATGAGCAGTTCTTC
>many|NA|TRBV6-1|TRBJ2-2
CASSARGRGTGELFF
TGTGCCAGCAGTGCCCGGGGACGGGGAACCGGGGAGCTGTTTTTT
>NA|NA|TRBV19|TRBJ2-3
CASSLTRQEPYTWGTDTQYF
TGTGCCAGTAGTCTGACTCGACAGGAGCCTTATACCTGGGGCACAGATACGCAGTATTTT
>many|NA|TRBV7-2|TRBJ1-5
CASSFGRYSNQPQHF
TGTGCCAGCAGCTTCGGGCGGTATAGCAATCAGCCCCAGCATTTT
>many|NA|TRBV12-3/TRBV12-4|TRBJ2-3
CASSFRGSDTQYF
TGTGCCAGCAGCTTTAGGGGGTCAGATACGCAGTATTTT
>many|NA|TRBV5-1|TRBJ2-1
CASSQTAPSYNEQFF
TGCGCCAGCAGCCAGACAGCTCCTTCCTACAATGAGCAGTTCTTC
>many|NA|TRBV20-1|TRBJ2-3
CSASGFTDTQYF
TGCAGTGCTAGCGGATTCACAGATACGCAGTATTTT
>many|NA|TRBV6-2/TRBV6-3|TRBJ1-5
CASSYGGGQPQHF
TGTGCCAGCAGTTACGGGGGCGGGCAGCCCCAGCATTTT
>NA|TRBD1|TRBV20-1|TRBJ1-1
CSAEKDRVDNTEAFF
TGCAGTGCTGAGAAAGACAGGGTTGACAACACTGAAGCTTTCTTT
>few|NA|TRBV5-5|TRBJ1-1
CASSPDPRGTEAFF
TGTGCCAGCAGCCCCGACCCCAGGGGCACTGAAGCTTTCTTT
>many|NA|TRBV12-3/TRBV12-4|TRBJ2-6
CASSFGTSGANVLTF
TGTGCCAGCAGTTTCGGAACCTCTGGGGCCAACGTCCTGACTTTC
>NA|TRBD2|TRBV7-9|TRBJ2-2
CASSSRGGDNTGELFF
TGTGCCAGCAGCAGCCGCGGGGGGGACAACACCGGGGAGCTGTTTTTT
>few|TRBD2|TRBV5-1|TRBJ2-2
CASSLAGLATNTGELFF
TGCGCCAGCAGCTTGGCCGGACTAGCGACGAACACCGGGGAGCTGTTTTTT
>many|TRBD1|TRBV6-5|TRBJ1-2
CASSYLTGGYGYTF
TGTGCCAGCAGTTACCTGACAGGGGGATATGGCTACACCTTC
>NA|NA|TRBV27|TRBJ2-7
CASSLLASYAYEQYF
TGTGCCAGCAGTTTATTGGCCAGTTATGCCTACGAGCAGTACTTC
>NA|NA|TRBV30|TRBJ2-7
CAWTRRDITYEQYF
TGTGCCTGGACCCGCCGGGACATCACCTACGAGCAGTACTTC
>NA|TRBD2|TRBV25-1|TRBJ2-7
CASSPVGGGTRSYEQYF
TGTGCCAGCAGTCCAGTAGGGGGGGGGACTAGGTCCTACGAGCAGTACTTC
>many|NA|TRBV28|TRBJ2-7
CASSLYRPYEQYF
TGTGCCAGCAGTTTATACAGACCCTACGAGCAGTACTTC
>NA|NA|TRBV9|TRBJ2-2
CASSVGRDRGELFF
TGTGCCAGCAGCGTAGGAAGGGACCGGGGGGAGCTGTTTTTT
>few|TRBD2|TRBV5-1|TRBJ2-7
CASSLRWGGEQYF
TGCGCCAGCAGCTTGAGGTGGGGAGGGGAGCAGTACTTC
>NA|NA|TRBV4-1|TRBJ1-5
CASSQEWAQPQHF
TGCGCCAGCAGCCAAGAGTGGGCTCAGCCCCAGCATTTT
>NA|TRBD2|TRBV18|TRBJ2-1
CASSPTGTSGLEEQFF
TGTGCCAGCTCACCCACCGGGACTAGCGGGTTGGAGGAGCAGTTCTTC
>few|NA|TRBV28|TRBJ1-3
CASSPPTYSGNTIYF
TGTGCCAGCAGCCCGCCAACCTACTCTGGAAACACCATATATTTT
>many|NA|TRBV29-1|TRBJ1-2
CSALKSFGYTF
TGCAGCGCCTTGAAGTCTTTCGGCTACACCTTC
>few|TRBD1|TRBV11-3|TRBJ2-2
CASSAVTGDTGELFF
TGTGCCAGCAGCGCAGTCACAGGGGACACCGGGGAGCTGTTTTTT
>many|NA|TRBV30|TRBJ2-1
CAWSTLGPNEQFF
TGTGCCTGGAGTACTCTGGGTCCCAATGAGCAGTTCTTC
>many|TRBD1|TRBV20-1|TRBJ1-6
CSGRPGTANSPLHF
TGCAGTGGCCGCCCCGGGACAGCAAATTCACCCCTCCACTTT
>NA|NA|TRBV6-5|TRBJ1-2
CASSYRDDYGYTF
TGTGCCAGCAGTTACAGAGATGACTATGGCTACACCTTC
>NA|NA|TRBV5-1|TRBJ1-6
CASSGRDGNSPLHF
TGCGCCAGCAGCGGCCGGGACGGGAATTCACCCCTCCACTTT
>NA|TRBD2|TRBV2|TRBJ2-3
CASSSGAAGTQYF
TGTGCCAGCAGTAGCGGGGCGGCAGGTACGCAGTATTTT
>few|NA|TRBV7-2|TRBJ2-1
CASSSRLQANEQFF
TGTGCCAGCAGCTCACGGTTACAGGCGAATGAGCAGTTCTTC
>many|TRBD1|TRBV29-1|TRBJ1-2
CSVPGQGIYGYTF
TGCAGCGTTCCTGGACAGGGGATCTATGGCTACACCTTC
>many|NA|TRBV5-1|TRBJ2-3
CASSAGLAPTDTQYF
TGCGCCAGCAGCGCGGGCCTGGCTCCGACAGATACGCAGTATTTT
>many|NA|TRBV5-1|TRBJ2-5
CASSLGTTQETQYF
TGTGCCAGCAGCCTTGGGACAACTCAAGAGACCCAGTACTTC
>NA|NA|TRBV3-1|TRBJ2-7
CASSTTLSYEQYF
TGTGCCAGCAGCACCACCCTCTCCTACGAGCAGTACTTC
>many|NA|TRBV18|TRBJ1-2
CASSPARESYGYTF
TGTGCCAGCTCACCAGCGCGAGAAAGCTATGGCTACACCTTC
>NA|TRBD1|TRBV28|TRBJ2-7
CAITPGQAYEQYF
TGTGCCATTACACCGGGACAGGCCTACGAGCAGTACTTC